Shown below are 9 T cell receptor beta chains from a single sample sequenced in a study of cytomegalovirus exposure and HLA in healthy donors. 60 Vbeta and 13 Jbeta primers were used in PCR. Profiling relied on immunoSEQ multiplex PCR, and the TCRdb table lists in-frame clones only, not all of them. The repertoire holds fewer than 250,000 clones, with roughly 76% as singletons. Sequenced sample: PBMCs. These receptors were collected from a woman aged 25 to 45 in good health and CMV-seropositive.

This clone occurred a few times. The chain recombines TRBV10-2 with TRBJ2-7; TRBD2 matches at 10 bases. With V trimmed by 3 bases and J by 7 bases, 12 bases remained unmatched. This CDR3 is 16 amino acids long. CDR1 and CDR2 (germline): WSHSY, SAAADI. DNA for the CDR3: TGCGCCAGCAGTGATCCGCAGCGGGGGGGCCGGAGGGAGCAGTACTTC. Protein: CASSDPQRGGRREQYF.

The gene calls are TRBV18 and TRBJ2-2, with 14 bases identical to TRBD2. CDR1 is KGHSH and CDR2 is LQKENI in the germline V gene. V was pared by 3 bases and J by 7 bases, with 4 bases of the junction left unmatched. The length of the CDR3 is 16 residues. CDR3 loop: CASSPGLAGVDGELFF. The CDR3 DNA sequence: TGTGCCAGCTCACCGGGACTAGCGGGAGTCGACGGGGAGCTGTTTTTT.

This clone was picked up a small number of times. The chain couples TRBV29-1 to TRBJ1-2; no reliable D call. The germline V gene encodes CDR1 SQVTM and CDR2 ANQGSEA. This CDR3 is 13 amino acids long. The germline V and J ends were trimmed by 1 base and 2 bases, with 8 bases remaining between them. CDR3 bases: TGCAGCGTTGAAGGGTCCAGGAACTATGGCTACACCTTC. Translated: CSVEGSRNYGYTF.

Only a few counts were recorded for this clone. The chain carries TRBV4-3 and TRBJ2-7, with a possible D match to TRBD1 (6 bases). Between the trimmed V and J ends, which lost 5 bases and 6 bases, there was a span of 17 bases. CDR3 length equals 14 residues. Germline assignment: CDR1 LGHNA and CDR2 YSLEER. CDR3 nucleotides: TGCGCCAGCAGCGAAATTCGAACAGGGCCCGAGCAGTACTTC. This gives the protein CASSEIRTGPEQYF.

The chain couples TRBV4-3 to TRBJ2-7; 8 nucleotides line up with TRBD2. V gave up 1 base and J gave up 4 bases; unmatched junction bases: 9. Per germline, CDR1 LGHNA and CDR2 YSLEER. This CDR3 spans 16 amino acids. CDR3 residues: CASSQGPGRGAYEQYF. For the CDR3, the DNA is TGCGCCAGCAGCCAAGGGCCGGGGCGGGGGGCATACGAGCAGTACTTC.

The J gene is TRBJ2-7, the V gene TRBV5-1; 10 bases are a match to TRBD2. J lost 3 bases, V lost 2 bases, and 2 bases had no gene match. Germline V gene lookup returns CDR1 SGHRS and CDR2 YFSETQ. The length of the CDR3 is 14 residues. Here the CDR3 reads CASSFTSGIYEQYF. The CDR3 DNA is TGCGCCAGCAGCTTTACTAGCGGGATCTACGAGCAGTACTTC.

The chain couples TRBV6-6 to TRBJ2-5; TRBD2 aligns across 7 bases. This CDR3 spans 15 amino acids. Trimming cost V 8 bases and J 1 base; bases outside gene matches: 10. The germline V gene encodes CDR1 MNHNY and CDR2 SVGAGI (reference sequence). The CDR3 DNA reads TGTGCCAGCTCCCTCCAGGGACTACCCCAAGAGACCCAGTACTTC. Its translation: CASSLQGLPQETQYF.

The CDR3 DNA reads as TGCAGCGCCTTAGGAAACACCATATATTTT. Amino acids: CSALGNTIYF. The chain employs TRBV29-1 and TRBJ1-3; D gene unclear. Germline V gives CDR1 SQVTM, CDR2 ANQGSEA. The CDR3 extends over 10 amino acids. V shed 7 bases and J shed 4 bases, with 5 bases lying between them.

The rearrangement joins TRBV6-6 to TRBJ2-7, with 9 nucleotides matching TRBD1. The CDR3 extends over 15 amino acids. Germline V gives CDR1 MNHNY, CDR2 SVGAGI (reference sequence). Trimming cost V 5 bases and J 7 bases; bases outside gene matches: 12. The DNA for the CDR3 is TGTGCCAGCAGTCTGGCCCGGGACAGGGTGGGGGAGCAGTACTTC. Translation gives CASSLARDRVGEQYF.